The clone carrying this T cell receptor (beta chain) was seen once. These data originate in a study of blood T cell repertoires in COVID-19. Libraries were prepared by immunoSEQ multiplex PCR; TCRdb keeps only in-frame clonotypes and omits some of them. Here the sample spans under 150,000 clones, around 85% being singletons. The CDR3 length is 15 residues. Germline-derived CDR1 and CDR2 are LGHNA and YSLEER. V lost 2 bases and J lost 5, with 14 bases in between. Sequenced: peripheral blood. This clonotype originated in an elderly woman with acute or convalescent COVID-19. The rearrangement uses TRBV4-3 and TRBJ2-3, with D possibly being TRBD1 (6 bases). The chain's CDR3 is CASSQKWGLRDTQYF. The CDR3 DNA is TGCGCCAGCAGCCAAAAATGGGGGCTGAGAGATACGCAGTATTTT.